The 28 T cell receptor beta chains given below trace back to one sample, sequenced in a study of blood T cells in healthy people across ages. A sample-barcoded 5' primer and a J-beta primer mix were used in a second PCR of about 7 to 11 cycles. MiXCR, applied by TCRdb to the 5' RACE reads, yields one record per CDR3 protein. The table records approximately 800,000 distinct CDR3 sequences, roughly three fifths of them present only once. What was sequenced was blood. These receptors originate from a man aged 40-50 years in good health.

The J gene is TRBJ1-4, the V gene TRBV21-1; the tabulated D call, TRBD1, remains unverified against the DNA. TRBV21-1 is assigned pseudogene status. CDR3 length equals 15 residues. The CDR3 is CASSKDRVPNEKLFF. CDR3 DNA sequence: TGTGCCAGCAGCAAAGACAGGGTACCTAATGAAAAACTGTTTTTT.

In this sample, this clonotype turned up a few times. V usage is TRBV3-1 and J usage is TRBJ2-3, with no clear D. The V and J ends lost 1 base and 5 bases respectively, with 4 bases between them. The CDR3 is 12 amino acids. Germline loops: CDR1 LGHDT, CDR2 YNNKEL (reference sequence). The DNA of the CDR3 is TGTGCCAGCAGCCAAGTTGAAGATACGCAGTATTTT. Protein product: CASSQVEDTQYF.

This clonotype was seen at least ten times. This may come from a read error, since a much larger clone is one base off. The rearrangement links TRBV3-1 to TRBJ1-6; D perhaps matches TRBD1 (5 bases). Germline V gene data show CDR1 as LGHDT and CDR2 as YNNKEL (reference sequence). V lost 0 bases and J 7 bases, leaving 13 bases between the germline ends. The CDR3 spans 16 residues. The CDR3 DNA reads as TGTGCCAGCAGCCAAGAGGACGGGACGATAAATTCACCCCTCCACTTT. Its translation is CASSQEDGTINSPLHF.

The J gene is TRBJ2-7, the V gene TRBV4-3, with 8 bases aligning to TRBD1. The length of the CDR3 is 15 residues. The junction had 8 bases not matched to a gene; V was cut back by 1 base and J by 6 bases. CDR1 and CDR2 (germline): LGHNA, YSLEER. The CDR3 here is CASSQVVQGVGEQYF. The CDR3 DNA follows: TGCGCCAGCAGCCAAGTAGTACAGGGGGTGGGCGAGCAGTACTTC.

V usage is TRBV5-6 and J usage is TRBJ1-2; 8 nucleotides line up with TRBD1. From germline, CDR1 is SGHDT and CDR2 YYEEEE. CDR3 length: 16 residues. V trimming: 5 bases; J trimming: 0 bases; junction bases outside the gene matches: 9. CDR3 nucleotides: TGTGCCAGCAGTTCCGGGACAGGCTCAGCTAACTATGGCTACACCTTC. It encodes CASSSGTGSANYGYTF.

J is TRBJ2-3 and V is TRBV11-3; 10 nucleotides line up with TRBD2. Germline V lookup: CDR1 SGHNT, CDR2 YENEEA. This CDR3 comprises 16 residues. The J segment lost 4 bases and the V segment lost 4 bases, leaving 8 bases of the junction unmatched. CDR3 bases: TGTGCCAGCAGCTCTCTAGCGGGAGATGGCGCAGATACGCAGTATTTT. It encodes CASSSLAGDGADTQYF.

The chain employs TRBV20-1 and TRBJ2-1; TRBD1 matches 7 bases. The length of the CDR3 is 14 residues. Germline lookup yields CDR1 DFQATT and CDR2 SNEGSKA (reference sequence). The DNA of the CDR3 is TGCAGCCCTCAGAGGCCCGGGACAGTCAGTGAGCAGTTCTTC. Amino acid sequence: CSPQRPGTVSEQFF.

Concerning this clonotype itself: The junction differs from germline at one of its ends, possibly a read error. The chain is built from TRBV6-5 and TRBJ1-1, with D possibly TRBD1 on 5 matching bases. CDR3 size: 17 residues. Germline assignment: CDR1 MNHEY and CDR2 SVGAGI. The CDR3 sequence: CASSYSARGNAKTGAFF. The DNA for the CDR3 is TGTGCCAGCAGTTACTCGGCCCGGGGGAACGCGAAGACTGGAGCTTTCTTT.

To note about this clonotype: One end of the junction does not line up with germline, which may come from a read error. The genes are TRBV12-3 or TRBV12-4 and TRBJ2-5; D is possibly TRBD1 or TRBD2 (7 bases each). The DNA end is more similar to TRBJ2-7, so the J call may be wrong. The CDR3 covers 16 residues. The chain's CDR3 is CANSFFLPRGGYEQYF. CDR3 in DNA: TGTGCCAACAGTTTTTTCCTGCCCAGGGGGGGCTACGAGCAGTACTTC.

V and J are TRBV29-1 and TRBJ2-7, with 8 bases identical to TRBD2. The CDR3 totals 14 residues. The germline V gene has CDR1 SQVTM and CDR2 ANQGSEA. Unmatched junction bases numbered 11, after V lost 3 bases and J lost 7 bases. CDR3 loop: CSVEDGRGLWEQYF. For the CDR3, the DNA is TGCAGCGTTGAGGACGGGAGGGGTTTGTGGGAGCAGTACTTC.

In nucleotides, the CDR3 is TGTGCCAGCAGCCAATCACCGGGACAGAGACTGAACACTGAAGCTTTCTTT. Encoded protein: CASSQSPGQRLNTEAFF. This sequence joins TRBV4-2 and TRBJ1-1; 7 bases fit TRBD1. Germline trimming cut 2 bases from V and 0 bases from J; bases unmatched to any gene: 9. In germline, CDR1 is LGHNA, CDR2 YNFKEQ. This CDR3 comprises 17 residues.

This clonotype was observed once. This chain links TRBV7-3 with TRBJ1-1; D uncertain. This CDR3 contains 15 residues. With 0 bases removed from V and 0 bases from J, the gap between germline ends came to 8 bases. From germline, CDR1 is SGHTA and CDR2 FQGTGA. As DNA, the CDR3 is TGTGCCAGCAGCTTAACAGCCCAAATGAACACTGAAGCTTTCTTT. It encodes CASSLTAQMNTEAFF.

The chain combines TRBV27 with TRBJ1-6; D gene uncertain. The CDR3 has 16 residues. Looked up from germline, CDR1 is MNHEY and CDR2 is SMNVEV (reference sequence). Trimming shortened V by 0 bases and J by 2 bases, and 8 bases separated the two germline ends. The CDR3 reads CASSLSQTAYNSPLHF. CDR3 in DNA: TGTGCCAGCAGTTTATCTCAAACTGCCTATAATTCACCCCTCCACTTT.

The chain couples TRBV4-1 to TRBJ2-4; D remains unclear. V was cut by 1 base and J by 15 bases, with 13 bases left in between. The germline gives CDR1 MGHRA, CDR2 YSYEKL. The CDR3 is 12 amino acids. The DNA for the CDR3 is TGCGCCAGCAGCCAAGCGGGTCCTGGGTGGTACTTC. Residues: CASSQAGPGWYF.

This chain joins TRBV11-3 and TRBJ2-1, with TRBD2 as a possible D gene (7 bases). This CDR3 spans 17 amino acids. V lost 5 bases and J lost 6, with 23 bases in between. Germline V gene data show CDR1 as SGHNT and CDR2 as YENEEA. This chain's CDR3 is CASSPGARAGRANEQFF. The CDR3, as DNA: TGTGCCAGCAGCCCGGGGGCCAGAGCGGGAAGAGCCAATGAGCAGTTCTTC.

The V and J genes are TRBV6-5 and TRBJ2-2; TRBD2 is a possible D gene (7 bases). V dropped 10 bases and J dropped 3 bases, with 18 bases sitting between them. The CDR3 consists of 15 residues. The germline V gene encodes CDR1 MNHEY and CDR2 SVGAGI. The CDR3 sequence: CATLTGGRDTGELFF. Here the CDR3 DNA reads TGTGCCACCCTAACGGGGGGCCGGGACACCGGGGAGCTGTTTTTT.

The J gene is TRBJ1-2, the V gene TRBV3-1, with a tentative D call TRBD1 (5 bases). The length of the CDR3 is 13 residues. The V end lost 4 bases, the J end lost 7 bases, and 13 bases lay between the germline ends. The germline CDR1 and CDR2 sequences are LGHDT and YNNKEL (reference sequence). As DNA, the CDR3 is TGTGCCAGCAGCCCTATCCAAAGGGGTGGCTACACCTTC. Its translation is CASSPIQRGGYTF.

This chain joins TRBV28 and TRBJ2-7, with D possibly matching TRBD1 (5 bases). The J call may be faulty, since TRBJ2-5 better matches the DNA end. The germline V gene has CDR1 MDHEN and CDR2 SYDVKM. CDR3 length: 13 amino acids. The CDR3 nucleotides read TGTGCCAGCAGAAGGTCTGGGGCAGAGACCCAGTACTTC. Amino acids: CASRRSGAETQYF.

V is TRBV6-5 and J is TRBJ1-1, with TRBD1 matching 12 bases. The V gene's germline CDR1 is MNHEY and CDR2 SVGAGI. CDR3 size: 17 residues. Germline trimming cut 2 bases from V and 3 bases from J; bases unmatched to any gene: 7. The DNA of the CDR3 is TGTGCCAGCAGTTACGGGACAGGGGGCCGTAGGTACACTGAAGCTTTCTTT. Translation gives CASSYGTGGRRYTEAFF.

The V gene is TRBV12-3 or TRBV12-4, the J gene TRBJ1-6; D uncertain. The CDR3 runs 17 residues. The germline V and J ends were trimmed by 6 bases and 0 bases, with 15 bases remaining between them. CDR3 residues: CASSPWVRDSYNSPLHF. The CDR3 coding sequence is TGTGCCAGCAGCCCCTGGGTCCGGGACTCCTATAATTCACCCCTCCACTTT.

J is TRBJ2-7 and V is TRBV29-1; D unresolved. The CDR3 is 13 residues long. Trimming left V 5 bases short and J 0 bases short, with 11 bases between. Germline CDR1 is SQVTM and CDR2 is ANQGSEA. The DNA for the CDR3 is TGCAGCGTTAACTTACAGCACTCCTACGAGCAGTACTTC. Translating gives CSVNLQHSYEQYF.

This clonotype has a handful of counts. The chain links TRBV3-1 to TRBJ2-5, with 8 positions matching TRBD2. The CDR3 covers 13 residues. The germline V gene encodes CDR1 LGHDT and CDR2 YNNKEL (reference sequence). V trimming: 7 bases; J trimming: 5 bases; junction bases outside the gene matches: 6. This CDR3 reads CASTQRGLETQYF. CDR3 nucleotides: TGTGCCAGCACCCAGCGGGGGCTGGAGACCCAGTACTTC.

The genes are TRBV7-9 and TRBJ2-4; D is ambiguous. Trimming left V 7 bases short and J 2 bases short, with 18 bases between. There are 16 residues in the CDR3. Per the germline V gene, CDR1 is SEHNR and CDR2 is FQNEAQ (reference sequence). The CDR3 DNA sequence: TGTGCCAGCACCAAGGGCTTGGAAGGACCCAAAAACATTCAGTACTTC. Translation: CASTKGLEGPKNIQYF.

The genes are TRBV2 and TRBJ1-5; D remains unclear. Germline V gene data show CDR1 as SNHLY and CDR2 as FYNNEI. V gave up 6 bases and J gave up 7 bases, with 13 bases separating them. The CDR3 extends over 13 amino acids. The CDR3 loop reads CASRAGSGQPQHF. The CDR3 nucleotides read TGTGCCAGCAGGGCAGGTTCCGGGCAGCCCCAGCATTTT. Combining the CDR3 with reference TRBV2 and TRBJ1-5 gives the whole variable domain EPEVTQTPSHQVTQMGQEVILRCVPISNHLYFYWYRQILGQKVEFLVSFYNNEISEKSEIFDDQFSVERPDGSNFTLKIRSTKLEDSAMYFCASRAGSGQPQHFGDGTRLSIL.

The gene calls are TRBV7-2 and TRBJ2-1, with 7 bases lining up with TRBD1. V lost 5 bases to trimming and J lost 5 bases; unmatched junction nucleotides: 12. Germline V CDR1 and CDR2: SGHTA, FQGNSA. This CDR3 is built from 16 residues. The CDR3: CASSKTGTENHNEQFF. CDR3 sequence (DNA): TGTGCCAGCAGCAAAACCGGGACAGAGAACCACAATGAGCAGTTCTTC.

The chain recombines TRBV4-3 with TRBJ2-3; 16 bases match TRBD2. The CDR3 loop spans 16 amino acids. CDR1 is LGHNA and CDR2 is YSLEER in the germline V gene. Germline trimming cut 4 bases from V and 9 bases from J; bases unmatched to any gene: 7. CDR3 protein: CASSPGLAGGLRTQYF. The CDR3, as DNA: TGCGCCAGCAGCCCGGGACTAGCGGGAGGGTTAAGGACGCAGTATTTT.

This clonotype was observed once. An end of the junction differs from the germline gene, which may be a read error. This rearrangement joins TRBV7-2 to TRBJ2-6, with 8 bases aligning to TRBD1. This CDR3 comprises 15 residues. Germline loops: CDR1 SGHTA, CDR2 FQGNSA. CDR3 DNA sequence: TGTGCCAGCAGCGCAGGGGGCGCTGGGGCCAACGTCCCGACTTTC. It is translated as CASSAGGAGANVPTF.

This chain uses TRBV3-1 with TRBJ2-1, with 15 bases identical to TRBD2. The CDR3 runs 14 residues. Germline loops: CDR1 LGHDT, CDR2 YNNKEL (reference sequence). V shed 4 bases and J 12 bases; nucleotides not matched to a gene: 4. Here the CDR3 reads CASSRGLAGGRQFF. DNA of the CDR3: TGTGCCAGCAGCCGGGGACTAGCGGGAGGCAGGCAGTTCTTC.